The next 4 T cell receptor beta chains were all read from a single sample in a study of CD8 T cells in Susac syndrome. It was with random hexamers that roughly 0.45 to 1 ug RNA was reverse transcribed. TCRdb re-called the immunoSEQ multiplex PCR reads through MiXCR, storing one row per CDR3 protein. Seen here are approximately 160,000 distinct CDR3 sequences, around 96% observed once, and the top ten hold about 0.13%. Sequencing was performed on CD4+ T cells from PBMCs. The receptors here all came from a human donor with Susac syndrome.

This clonotype appeared once. This chain links TRBV24-1 with TRBJ2-7; D gene uncertain. Germline V gene sequence: CDR1 KGHDR, CDR2 SFDVKD. The CDR3 consists of 11 residues. The germline V and J ends were trimmed by 5 bases and 0 bases, with 1 base remaining between them. The CDR3 sequence is CATSASYEQYF. CDR3 in DNA: TGTGCCACCAGTGCCTCCTACGAGCAGTACTTC.

This chain uses TRBV12-3 or TRBV12-4 with TRBJ2-6; D uncertain. The V and J ends lost 6 bases and 4 bases respectively, with 7 bases between them. This CDR3 has 13 amino acids. The chain's CDR3 is CASSRRGANVLTF. CDR3 nucleotide sequence: TGTGCCAGCAGCCGACGCGGGGCCAACGTCCTGACTTTC.

The J gene is TRBJ2-5, the V gene TRBV2; TRBD1 matches 9 bases. Germline assignment: CDR1 SNHLY and CDR2 FYNNEI. CDR3 size: 13 residues. V shed 5 bases and J 4 bases; nucleotides not matched to a gene: 2. The CDR3 sequence is CASSRQGGETQYF. CDR3 DNA sequence: TGTGCCAGCAGTCGACAGGGGGGAGAGACCCAGTACTTC.

V and J are TRBV29-1 and TRBJ1-3; possibly TRBD1 for D (6 bases). Germline lookup yields CDR1 SQVTM and CDR2 ANQGSEA. V lost 4 bases, J lost 0 bases, and 13 bases lay in between. The CDR3 is made up of 15 amino acids. CDR3 in amino acids: CSVAFGTSSGNTIYF. CDR3 bases: TGCAGCGTTGCCTTTGGGACAAGCTCTGGAAACACCATATATTTT.